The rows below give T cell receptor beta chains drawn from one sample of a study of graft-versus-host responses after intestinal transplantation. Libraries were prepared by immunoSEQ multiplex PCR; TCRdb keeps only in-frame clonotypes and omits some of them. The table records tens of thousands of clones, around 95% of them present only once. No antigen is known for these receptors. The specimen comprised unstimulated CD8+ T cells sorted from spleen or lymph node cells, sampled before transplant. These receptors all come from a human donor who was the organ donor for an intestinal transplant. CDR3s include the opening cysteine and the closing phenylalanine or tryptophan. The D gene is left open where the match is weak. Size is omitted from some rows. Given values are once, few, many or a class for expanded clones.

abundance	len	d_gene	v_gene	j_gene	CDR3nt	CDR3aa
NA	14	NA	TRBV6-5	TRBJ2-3	TGTGCCAGCAGCACTTGGGAATCCACAGATACGCAGTATTTT	CASSTWESTDTQYF
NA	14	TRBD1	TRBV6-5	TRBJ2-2	TGTGCCAGCCGGACAGGGGTTAACACCGGGGAGCTGTTTTTT	CASRTGVNTGELFF
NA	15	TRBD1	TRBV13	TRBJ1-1	TGTGCCAGCAGCCCCCGACAGGGGCCTGGCACTGAAGCTTTCTTT	CASSPRQGPGTEAFF
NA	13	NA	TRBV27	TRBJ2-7	TGTGCCAGCAGTTTCGGGGGCAACTACGAGCAGTACTTC	CASSFGGNYEQYF
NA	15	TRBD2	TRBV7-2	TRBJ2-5	TGTGCCAGCAGCCTGACTAGCGGGGGCCAAGAGACCCAGTACTTC	CASSLTSGGQETQYF
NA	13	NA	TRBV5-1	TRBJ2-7	TGCGCCAGCACGAGTTCAGAGACCTACGAGCAGTACTTC	CASTSSETYEQYF
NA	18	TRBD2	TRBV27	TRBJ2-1	TGTGCCAGCAGTTTAATTCTAGCGGGGGGGAGCTCCTACAATGAGCAGTTCTTC	CASSLILAGGSSYNEQFF
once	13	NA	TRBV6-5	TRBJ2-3	TGTGCCAGCAGTTACAGCCCCACAGATACGCAGTATTTT	CASSYSPTDTQYF
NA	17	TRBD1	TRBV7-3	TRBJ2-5	TGTGCCAGCAGCCAAGTAACTGGGACAGGGGGAAAGGAGACCCAGTACTTC	CASSQVTGTGGKETQYF
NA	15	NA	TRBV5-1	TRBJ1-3	TGCGCCAGCAGCTTGGTGGGGAGCTCTGGAAACACCATATATTTT	CASSLVGSSGNTIYF
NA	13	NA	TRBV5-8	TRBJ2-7	TGTGCCAGCAGTCGGAGGGCGTTCTACGAGCAGTACTTC	CASSRRAFYEQYF
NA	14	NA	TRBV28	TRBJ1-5	TGTGCCAGCAGTATAATGCAGGGGAATCAGCCCCAGCATTTT	CASSIMQGNQPQHF
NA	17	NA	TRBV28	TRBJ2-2	TGTGCCAGCAGTTCCCGAGTTGTTGGTCTGGGGGCCGGGGAGCTGTTTTTT	CASSSRVVGLGAGELFF
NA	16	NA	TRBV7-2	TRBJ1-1	TGTGCCAGCAGCTTAGAAGTGTCGGCTTTGAACACTGAAGCTTTCTTT	CASSLEVSALNTEAFF
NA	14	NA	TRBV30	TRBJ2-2	TGTGCCTGGACCGGGACACTGAACACCGGGGAGCTGTTTTTT	CAWTGTLNTGELFF
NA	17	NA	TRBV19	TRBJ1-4	TGTGCCAGTAAAGCAGAGGTCGGCGGGGCAGGGAATGAAAAACTGTTTTTT	CASKAEVGGAGNEKLFF
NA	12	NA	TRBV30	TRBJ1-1	TGTGCCTGGAGTGTACCCCGCACTGAAGCTTTCTTT	CAWSVPRTEAFF
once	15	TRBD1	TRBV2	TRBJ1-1	TGTGCCAGCAGAGAAATATTACAGGGGAAACTTGAAGCTTCCTTT	CASREILQGKLEASF
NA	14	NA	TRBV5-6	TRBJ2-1	TGTGCCAGCAGCGTTACGACACACTACAATGAGCAGTTCTTC	CASSVTTHYNEQFF
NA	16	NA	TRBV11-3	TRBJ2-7	TGTGCCACCACCCTCTCAGGAGAAGGGATCTCCTACGAGCAGTACTTC	CATTLSGEGISYEQYF
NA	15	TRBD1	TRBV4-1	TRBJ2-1	TGCGCCAGCAGCCCGACAGGGGTCCCCTTTCCGGAGCAGTTCTTC	CASSPTGVPFPEQFF
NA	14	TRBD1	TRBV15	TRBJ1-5	TGTGCCACCAGCCGGACAGGGAGTAATCAGCCCCAGCATTTT	CATSRTGSNQPQHF